The T cell receptor beta chain under discussion was sequenced for a study of regulatory T cells in long-lasting Graves disease. Looking at the study overall: Those Graves' patients who were newly diagnosed had been on antithyroid drugs under 3 months.

The CDR3 runs to 13 residues. With 3 bases removed from V and 4 bases from J, the gap between germline ends came to 9 bases. The germline V gene encodes CDR1 MNHEY and CDR2 SMNVEV (reference sequence). The TCR beta library used iRepertoire HTBI primers with Arm-PCR amplification of CDR3. TCRdb independently ran MiXCR on the multiplex PCR reads; one entry per CDR3 protein. Here the sample spans a few hundred thousand distinct CDR3 sequences, about 16% being singletons. This clonotype was found a few times. Sample time point: newly diagnosed GD, antithyroid drugs for less than 3 months. Construction of the TCR library relied on RNA isolated from PBMCs. These records were also assigned to another study, of T cells in Graves' hyperthyroidism and ophthalmopathy.

Here the sequenced sample was peripheral blood mononuclear cells (PBMCs), taken at new diagnosis, from a patient treated with antithyroid drugs. The V call is TRBV27, the J call TRBJ2-5, with D uncertain. The receptor was derived from a woman aged 18-29 years with Graves disease. CDR3 amino acids: CASSLPGSETQYF. In nucleotides, the CDR3 is TGTGCCAGCAGTTTGCCGGGTTCAGAGACCCAGTACTTC.